This T cell receptor (beta chain) emerged from a study of technical replicates of blood from several donors. The repertoire was sequenced with immunoSEQ multiplex PCR; TCRdb's copy has only in-frame clones and lacks some. This table holds some 70,000 clones, about nine tenths found once. The CDR3 extends over 13 amino acids. With 0 bases removed from V and 6 bases from J, the gap between germline ends came to 11 bases. Germline V CDR1 and CDR2: GTSNPN, SVGIG (reference sequence). The sequencing sample was made of T cells isolated from PBMCs. The chain recombines TRBV30 with TRBJ1-2, with a tentative D call TRBD1 (5 bases). This clonotype originated in a human donor in good health. The CDR3 DNA is TGTGCCTGGAGTGTAGGGGATCTAAATGGCTACACCTTC. Amino acid sequence: CAWSVGDLNGYTF.